Presented here are 11 T cell receptor beta chains from one specimen sequenced in a study of early T cells in non-severe SARS-CoV-2 infection. Via MiXCR, TCRdb re-called the 5' RACE reads, giving one row per CDR3 protein. The sample lists some 48,000 distinct CDR3 sequences, 6.2% occurring once. This sample comprised whole blood, obtained at baseline. These receptor sequences come from an adult who was a healthcare worker with PCR-confirmed SARS-CoV-2 infection or an uninfected control (not recorded which).

This clonotype was seen ten or more times. The chain uses TRBV20-1 and TRBJ1-4; D is unresolved. V was clipped by 3 bases and J by 8 bases, with 16 bases between them. The CDR3 runs to 14 residues. CDR1 is DFQATT and CDR2 is SNEGSKA in the germline V gene (reference sequence). The CDR3 bases are TGCAGTGCTAGTTTCCCAACCGAGGGCGAAAAACTGTTTTTT. Translated: CSASFPTEGEKLFF.

This clonotype was counted many times. CDR3 nucleotide sequence: TGTGCCAGCAGCTTATTACTAGGGCAGGGTCGAAACATTCAGTACTTC. The encoded protein is CASSLLLGQGRNIQYF. V and J are TRBV7-9 and TRBJ2-4; D tentatively reads TRBD1 or TRBD2 (5 bases each). The CDR3 sequence is 16 residues long. V was pared by 2 bases and J by 6 bases, with 17 bases between. Germline loops: CDR1 SEHNR, CDR2 FQNEAQ (reference sequence). The full variable domain, with the rest looked up from reference TRBV7-9 and TRBJ2-4, is DTGVSQNPRHKITKRGQNVTFRCDPISEHNRLYWYRQTLGQGPEFLTYFQNEAQLEKSRLLSDRFSAERPKGSFSTLEIQRTEQGDSAMYLCASSLLLGQGRNIQYFGAGTRLSVL.

DNA of the CDR3: TGCAGTGCTAGTAAGACCGTTCCCTACGAGCAGTACTTC. This sequence encodes CSASKTVPYEQYF. The rearrangement links TRBV20-1 to TRBJ2-7, with unresolved D. V gave up 3 bases and J gave up 2 bases, with 11 bases separating them. Germline CDR1 is DFQATT and CDR2 is SNEGSKA (reference sequence). The CDR3 has 13 residues.

At least ten counts were recorded for this clonotype. The CDR3 DNA reads TGTGCCATCAGTGAGTCTCCAGGGAGAATTAATTCACCCCTCCACTTT. Translation gives CAISESPGRINSPLHF. The rearrangement joins TRBV10-3 to TRBJ1-6; a possible D gene is TRBD1 (5 bases). Between the trimmed V and J ends, which lost 0 bases and 6 bases, there was a span of 12 bases. The CDR3 sequence is 16 residues long. Germline loops: CDR1 ENHRY, CDR2 SYGVKD.

The table lists this clonotype with a few counts. This sequence joins TRBV19 and TRBJ1-5; perhaps TRBD1 as D (5 bases). Between the trimmed V and J ends, which lost 4 bases and 4 bases, there was a span of 8 bases. The CDR3 runs to 13 residues. The germline V gene has CDR1 LNHDA and CDR2 SQIVND (reference sequence). CDR3 loop: CASSTGRNQPQHF. The CDR3, as DNA: TGTGCCAGTAGTACAGGGCGGAATCAGCCCCAGCATTTT.

This clonotype was seen a handful of times. The chain has TRBV5-5 and TRBJ2-6; D perhaps matches TRBD1 (6 bases). Trimming pared 4 bases from V and 1 base from J, leaving 12 bases between. Per the germline V gene, CDR1 is SGHKS and CDR2 is YYEKEE (reference sequence). This CDR3 comprises 16 residues. The chain's CDR3 is CASSLTGTSGANVLTF. CDR3 nucleotides: TGTGCCAGCAGCCTGACAGGAACTTCTGGGGCCAACGTCCTGACTTTC.

This clonotype was seen a handful of times. This chain connects TRBV20-1 to TRBJ2-2; D is perhaps TRBD2 (5 bases). Germline lookup yields CDR1 DFQATT and CDR2 SNEGSKA (reference sequence). The CDR3 runs to 13 residues. The DNA of the CDR3 is TGCAGCCTGGAAGCGCGGGACACCGGGGAGCTGTTTTTT. This codes for CSLEARDTGELFF.

The genes are TRBV7-3 and TRBJ2-1; D may be TRBD2 (6 bases). V was cut by 6 bases and J by 4 bases, with 7 bases left in between. The germline V gene encodes CDR1 SGHTA and CDR2 FQGTGA. This CDR3 is 12 amino acids long. CDR3 loop: CASSGLYNEQFF. In nucleotides, the CDR3 is TGTGCCAGCAGTGGACTATACAATGAGCAGTTCTTC.

In its sample, this clonotype was seen a few times. The chain recombines TRBV5-1 with TRBJ2-2; a weak D match, TRBD1 (6 bases). V lost 0 bases and J lost 5, with 14 bases in between. The CDR3 extends over 16 amino acids. The germline V gene has CDR1 SGHRS and CDR2 YFSETQ. The CDR3 nucleotides read TGCGCCAGCAGCTTGGAAGCCGGGACAAAAACCGGGGAGCTGTTTTTT. It codes for CASSLEAGTKTGELFF.

The chain carries TRBV18 and TRBJ2-3, with a weak D call TRBD2 (5 bases). Trimming pared 3 bases from V and 0 bases from J, leaving 10 bases between. CDR1 is KGHSH, CDR2 LQKENI, per germline. This CDR3 has 15 amino acids. This CDR3 is CASSPNSGSTDTQYF. CDR3 DNA: TGTGCCAGCTCACCGAACAGCGGAAGCACAGATACGCAGTATTTT.

CDR3 amino acids: CSVVLGTGDNTGELFF. The CDR3 bases are TGCAGCGTTGTCTTGGGGACAGGGGATAACACCGGGGAGCTGTTTTTT. V is TRBV29-1 and J is TRBJ2-2, with 10 bases lining up with TRBD1. The V and J ends lost 4 bases and 2 bases, in that order; junction bases with no gene match: 7. CDR3 length equals 16 residues. Germline CDR1 SQVTM, CDR2 ANQGSEA.